This T cell receptor beta chain is drawn from a study of technical replicates of blood from a few donors. Trimming at V came to 3 bases and at J to 3 bases, leaving 7 bases not matched to a gene. The germline CDR1 and CDR2 sequences are MGHRA and YSYEKL. This CDR3 contains 15 residues. Only in-frame clones appear in the TCRdb table, and some are missing; sequencing was by immunoSEQ multiplex PCR. The sample has some 81,000 clones, about 91% seen once. The sequence derives from a human donor in good health. J is TRBJ2-7 and V is TRBV4-1; 8 positions match TRBD2. The sequencing sample was made of T cells isolated from PBMCs. The CDR3 loop is CASSQYSGANYEQYF. The CDR3 region has the DNA TGCGCCAGCAGCCAGTATAGCGGGGCTAACTACGAGCAGTACTTC.